This paragraph reports one TCR beta chain. The data are from a study of control samples from healthy donors and cancer patients. TCRdb's copy holds only in-frame clones and misses some; the assay was immunoSEQ multiplex PCR. The sample shows some 77,000 clones, roughly nine tenths of them seen only once. The CDR3 covers 15 residues. V lost 3 bases to trimming and J lost 1 base; unmatched junction nucleotides: 3. CDR1 is KGHSH and CDR2 is LQKENI in the germline V gene. V gene TRBV18 combines with J gene TRBJ2-3; TRBD2 agrees at 8 bases. The sequence derives from a woman aged 55 to 70 in good health. The source material was blood. CDR3 amino acids: CASSPGTRRTDTQYF. The DNA of the CDR3 is TGTGCCAGCTCACCGGGGACTAGACGCACAGATACGCAGTATTTT.